A selection of T cell receptor beta chains follows, all from one sample in a study of cytomegalovirus exposure and HLA in healthy donors. Method: immunoSEQ multiplex PCR; TCRdb's copy keeps in-frame clones and lacks some. The data show approximately 100,000 clones, with 65% to 80% seen just once and 4% held by the top ten. Sequenced: PBMCs. These receptors originate from a woman in her forties or fifties in good health and CMV-seropositive. The CDR3 runs from the conserved cysteine through the conserved F or W. The D gene is left open where the match is weak. Only part of the rows carry a size: once, few, many, or a class if the clone is expanded.

d_gene	v_gene	j_gene	abundance	CDR3aa	CDR3nt
TRBD1	TRBV11-3	TRBJ2-2	few	CASSLDRDRLNTGELFF	TGTGCCAGCAGCTTAGACCGGGACAGATTGAACACCGGGGAGCTGTTTTTT
.	TRBV5-6	TRBJ1-2	few	CASRGDYYGYTF	TGTGCCAGCAGGGGAGATTACTATGGCTACACCTTC
TRBD1	TRBV7-9	TRBJ1-6	.	CASSLPGQRHNSPLHF	TGTGCCAGCAGCTTGCCGGGACAGAGACATAATTCACCCCTCCACTTT
.	TRBV7-9	TRBJ1-1	.	CASSFPGSSTEAFF	TGTGCCAGCAGCTTTCCGGGGAGCAGCACTGAAGCTTTCTTT
.	TRBV6-5	TRBJ1-6	.	CASSYDPFRDHHF	TGTGCCAGCAGTTACGATCCTTTCAGGGATCACCACTTT
.	TRBV29-1	TRBJ2-2	.	CSVGVANTGELFF	TGCAGCGTAGGGGTAGCGAACACCGGGGAGCTGTTTTTT
TRBD1	TRBV11-2	TRBJ2-2	.	CASSGQGVSGELFF	TGTGCCAGTTCGGGACAGGGGGTCTCCGGGGAGCTGTTTTTT
.	TRBV27	TRBJ2-4	.	CASSPGPAGVSAKNIQYF	TGTGCCAGCAGTCCGGGGCCAGCAGGGGTCTCCGCCAAAAACATTCAGTACTTC
.	TRBV2	TRBJ2-1	.	CASSVVGGGSQFF	TGTGCCAGCAGTGTGGTAGGGGGGGGCAGCCAGTTCTTC
TRBD1	TRBV2	TRBJ1-1	.	CASTPGQGNTEAFF	TGTGCCAGCACCCCGGGACAGGGGAACACTGAAGCTTTCTTT